The 4 T cell receptor beta chains reported below all come from one sample, sequenced in a study of cytomegalovirus exposure and HLA in healthy donors. The PCR was carried out with 60 Vbeta primers and 13 Jbeta primers. Generated by immunoSEQ multiplex PCR, the TCRdb table keeps only in-frame clones and is missing some. Among some 150,000 clones, about 73% were seen once, and the ten largest hold over 2.5%. Sequenced: PBMCs. The origin of the receptors is a man in his forties in good health and CMV-seropositive.

The rearrangement links TRBV7-8 to TRBJ2-7, with 8 bases lining up with TRBD2. J gave up 0 bases and V 4 bases, and 11 bases lay outside the gene matches. This CDR3 spans 17 amino acids. CDR1 and CDR2 (germline): SGHVS, FQNEAQ. CDR3 in amino acids: CASSSGGGVRSSYEQYF. The CDR3 DNA is TGTGCCAGCAGCTCCGGGGGGGGAGTCCGGAGCTCCTACGAGCAGTACTTC.

This chain links TRBV4-2 with TRBJ2-1; the match to TRBD2 covers 8 bases. The CDR3 sequence is 16 residues long. Trimming cost V 0 bases and J 3 bases; bases outside gene matches: 4. CDR1 is LGHNA and CDR2 is YNFKEQ in the germline V gene. In DNA, the CDR3 is TGTGCCAGCAGCCAAGATGGGAGCGGGAGCTACAATGAGCAGTTCTTC. Translation gives CASSQDGSGSYNEQFF.

The V call is TRBV14, the J call TRBJ1-1; maybe TRBD1 (5 bases). V was shortened by 4 bases and J by 6 bases, with 12 bases between the two germline ends. Germline CDR1 SGHDN, CDR2 FVKESK. The CDR3 loop spans 13 amino acids. CDR3 protein: CASSRQPGAEAFF. As DNA, the CDR3 is TGTGCCAGCAGCCGACAGCCGGGCGCTGAAGCTTTCTTT.

This chain uses TRBV9 with TRBJ2-1; 9 positions match TRBD1. This CDR3 is built from 15 residues. Germline V gives CDR1 SGDLS, CDR2 YYNGEE. V gave up 4 bases and J gave up 5 bases; unmatched junction bases: 7. CDR3 in DNA: TGTGCCAGCAGCTTACAGGGGGCCTTACACAATGAGCAGTTCTTC. It is translated as CASSLQGALHNEQFF. Based on the CDR3 plus reference TRBV9 and TRBJ2-1, the full variable domain is DSGVTQTPKHLITATGQRVTLRCSPRSGDLSVYWYQQSLDQGLQFLIQYYNGEERAKGNILERFSAQQFPDLHSELNLSSLELGDSALYFCASSLQGALHNEQFFGPGTRLTVL.